These 25 T cell receptor beta chains originate from one sample sequenced in a study of blood T cell repertoires in COVID-19. Clones were read by immunoSEQ multiplex PCR, and TCRdb kept only the in-frame ones, dropping some. The repertoire has roughly 65,000 clones, 93% of them found once; the top ten carry less than 3.5%. Sequencing was performed on peripheral blood. These receptors were taken from a man aged 65 to 85 with active COVID-19.

The CDR3 nucleotides are TGTGCCAGCAGCTTATCTCTCAGACAAGACAATGAGCAGTTCTTC. Protein sequence: CASSLSLRQDNEQFF. J is TRBJ2-1 and V is TRBV11-2; unclear D gene. Deletions cut 2 bases from V and 5 bases from J, with 13 bases between. Germline-derived CDR1 and CDR2 are SGHAT and FQNNGV. This CDR3 has 15 amino acids. The whole variable domain, filled in from reference TRBV11-2 and TRBJ2-1, reads EAGVAQSPRYKIIEKRQSVAFWCNPISGHATLYWYQQILGQGPKLLIQFQNNGVVDDSQLPKDRFSAERLKGVDSTLKIQPAKLEDSAVYLCASSLSLRQDNEQFFGPGTRLTVL.

CDR3 loop: CASSRDSFYGYTF. CDR3 DNA: TGCGCCAGCAGCCGGGACAGCTTCTATGGCTACACCTTC. This chain links TRBV4-3 with TRBJ1-2, with 7 bases matching TRBD1. V shed 4 bases, J shed 4 bases, and the junction held 3 bases outside the gene matches. The germline V gene has CDR1 LGHNA and CDR2 YSLEER. This CDR3 contains 13 residues.

CDR3 residues: CASTLRTGTRQYF. CDR3 nucleotides: TGTGCCAGCACCCTCCGAACAGGGACACGACAGTACTTC. The rearrangement links TRBV3-1 (or the pseudogene TRBV3-2) to TRBJ2-7; D may be TRBD1 (6 bases). The V end lost 7 bases, the J end lost 10 bases, and 20 bases lay between the germline ends. This CDR3 is 13 amino acids long. Germline CDR1 is LGHDT and CDR2 is YNNKEL (reference sequence).

The J gene is TRBJ1-1, the V gene TRBV7-8; D unresolved. The V gene's germline CDR1 is SGHVS and CDR2 FQNEAQ. CDR3 size: 13 residues. The V and J ends lost 1 base and 1 base respectively, with 4 bases between them. DNA of the CDR3: TGTGCCAGCAGCTTAGTTAGGAACACTGAAGCTTTCTTT. Translating gives CASSLVRNTEAFF.

This CDR3 reads CASRFGGFTEAFF. CDR3 coding DNA: TGCGCCAGCAGATTTGGGGGGTTCACTGAAGCTTTCTTT. This chain connects TRBV5-1 to TRBJ1-1; D might be TRBD1 (5 bases). With 5 bases removed from V and 4 bases from J, the gap between germline ends came to 12 bases. The CDR3 has 13 amino acids. The V gene's germline CDR1 is SGHRS and CDR2 YFSETQ.

This clone has just one count. J is TRBJ2-3 and V is TRBV6-5, with 8 bases lining up with TRBD2. Trimming took 6 bases from V and 4 from J; bases not matched to a gene: 9. The germline V gene encodes CDR1 MNHEY and CDR2 SVGAGI. The CDR3 runs 15 residues. DNA for the CDR3: TGTGCCAGCAGCCTCCCCAGCGGGGGCGCAGATACGCAGTATTTT. It specifies CASSLPSGGADTQYF.

V gene TRBV11-2 combines with J gene TRBJ1-1; TRBD1 is a possible D gene (6 bases). The V end was cut by 1 base, the J end by 4 bases, with 22 bases between. CDR1 SGHAT and CDR2 FQNNGV come from the germline V gene. The CDR3 loop spans 18 amino acids. The CDR3 spells CASSLAPPRGGSSTEAFF. CDR3 in DNA: TGTGCCAGCAGCTTAGCCCCACCTAGGGGGGGCTCTAGCACTGAAGCTTTCTTT.

This chain connects TRBV11-3 to TRBJ2-3; weak D call: TRBD2 (6 bases). Trimming pared 5 bases from V and 2 bases from J, leaving 17 bases between. The CDR3 has 16 residues. Germline CDR1 reads SGHNT; CDR2 reads YENEEA. This CDR3 reads CASSPGQRALTDTQYF. DNA of the CDR3: TGTGCCAGCAGCCCCGGCCAGCGGGCCCTCACAGATACGCAGTATTTT.

This clone was recorded only once. The CDR3, as DNA: TGTGCCAGCAGTTTGGGGCAAGGGCGACGCACTGAAGCTTTCTTT. Amino acid sequence: CASSLGQGRRTEAFF. This sequence joins TRBV27 and TRBJ1-1, with D maybe TRBD1 (5 bases). Germline V gives CDR1 MNHEY, CDR2 SMNVEV (reference sequence). The V and J ends lost 3 bases and 4 bases respectively, with 15 bases between them. This CDR3 spans 15 amino acids.

The gene calls are TRBV12-3 or TRBV12-4 and TRBJ2-7; D is unresolved. V lost 6 bases to trimming and J lost 2 bases, with 5 bases between them. This CDR3 is 11 amino acids long. The DNA for the CDR3 is TGTGCCAGCAGCTCAGCCTACGAGCAGTACTTC. Amino acids: CASSSAYEQYF.

The chain employs TRBV2 and TRBJ1-5; D is perhaps TRBD1 (5 bases). CDR1 is SNHLY, CDR2 FYNNEI, per germline. Trimming cost V 1 base and J 4 bases, with 20 bases left between them. The CDR3 is 18 residues long. This chain's CDR3 is CASSEGSGGASGNQPQHF. CDR3 DNA sequence: TGTGCCAGCAGTGAAGGGAGTGGCGGGGCGTCGGGAAATCAGCCCCAGCATTTT.

The V call is TRBV5-4, the J call TRBJ2-1; weak D call: TRBD2 (5 bases). The CDR3 extends over 14 amino acids. V lost 4 bases to trimming and J lost 10 bases, with 18 bases between them. CDR1 is SGHNT, CDR2 YYREEE, per germline (reference sequence). Written as DNA, the CDR3 is TGTGCCAGCAGCAAGACGGAGGTGTTGCCCGAGCAGTTCTTC. Residues: CASSKTEVLPEQFF.

The rearrangement links TRBV11-3 to TRBJ2-3, with 8 bases matching TRBD2. This CDR3 contains 15 residues. V gave up 3 bases and J gave up 2 bases; unmatched junction bases: 4. Germline CDR1 reads SGHNT; CDR2 reads YENEEA. CDR3: CASSFGLAPTDTQYF. CDR3 nucleotide sequence: TGTGCCAGCAGCTTCGGACTAGCACCCACAGATACGCAGTATTTT.

This chain links TRBV5-1 with TRBJ1-2; 9 positions agree with TRBD1. The ends lost 4 bases at V and 2 bases at J; junction bases unmatched: 0. Germline V gene lookup returns CDR1 SGHRS and CDR2 YFSETQ. The CDR3 loop spans 13 amino acids. The CDR3: CASSGQGNYGYTF. CDR3 in DNA: TGCGCCAGCAGCGGACAGGGGAACTATGGCTACACCTTC.

This chain connects TRBV5-5 to TRBJ1-4, with TRBD1 matching 7 bases. CDR1 is SGHKS, CDR2 YYEKEE, per germline (reference sequence). This CDR3 contains 14 residues. The V gene end was trimmed by 4 bases and the J gene end by 6 bases; junction bases not matched to a gene: 6. The CDR3 reads CASSPGQTYEKLFF. CDR3 coding DNA: TGTGCCAGCAGCCCGGGACAGACTTATGAAAAACTGTTTTTT.

The rearrangement uses TRBV15 and TRBJ2-5; D not certain. Germline V CDR1 and CDR2: LNHNV, YYDKDF (reference sequence). The CDR3 loop spans 12 amino acids. V was clipped by 2 bases and J by 5 bases, with 6 bases between them. The CDR3 is CATSRNRETQYF. DNA of the CDR3: TGTGCCACCAGCAGAAACCGGGAGACCCAGTACTTC.

The gene calls are TRBV4-3 and TRBJ2-7; 8 bases line up with TRBD1. The length of the CDR3 is 20 residues. The V segment lost 0 bases and the J segment 5 bases; nucleotides outside the gene matches: 21. Germline V gives CDR1 LGHNA, CDR2 YSLEER. CDR3 sequence reads: CASSQDSVRTGFPARDEQYF. The CDR3 DNA reads TGCGCCAGCAGCCAAGATAGTGTTAGGACAGGGTTTCCCGCTAGGGACGAGCAGTACTTC.

This rearrangement joins TRBV6-5 to TRBJ1-2; D is unresolved. This CDR3 is built from 16 residues. Between the trimmed V and J ends, which lost 2 bases and 1 base, there was a span of 14 bases. Looked up from germline, CDR1 is MNHEY and CDR2 is SVGAGI. CDR3: CASSYRGGRHNYGYTF. For the CDR3, the DNA is TGTGCCAGCAGTTACCGGGGAGGTCGCCATAACTATGGCTACACCTTC.

The table lists this clone with a count of one. The V gene is TRBV4-3, the J gene TRBJ2-7; D is possibly TRBD1 (6 bases). V gave up 4 bases and J gave up 2 bases, with 12 bases separating them. The CDR3 spans 14 residues. CDR1 is LGHNA, CDR2 YSLEER, per germline. The CDR3 here is CASSPVTGPYEQYF. The CDR3 coding sequence is TGCGCCAGCAGCCCTGTGACAGGTCCCTACGAGCAGTACTTC.

This sequence joins TRBV5-1 and TRBJ1-1, with a weak D call TRBD1 (5 bases). The V end was cut by 4 bases, the J end by 1 base, with 11 bases between. This CDR3 region has 14 residues. CDR1 and CDR2 (germline): SGHRS, YFSETQ. CDR3 DNA: TGCGCCAGCAGCCCACAGGAGGGGAACACTGAAGCTTTCTTT. Its translation is CASSPQEGNTEAFF.

This clone was observed a single time. The J gene is TRBJ1-6, the V gene TRBV6-1; TRBD1 is a possible D gene (5 bases). This CDR3 contains 14 residues. Per the germline V gene, CDR1 is MNHNS and CDR2 is SASEGT. Trimming took 2 bases from V and 9 from J, leaving 11 bases between them. As DNA, the CDR3 is TGTGCCAGCAGTGAACAGGGTCCTATTTCACCCCTCCACTTT. This translates into CASSEQGPISPLHF.

The chain recombines TRBV5-8 with TRBJ2-3; maybe TRBD2 (6 bases). The CDR3 length is 15 residues. The germline V gene encodes CDR1 SGHTS and CDR2 YDEGEE. V was pared by 2 bases and J by 3 bases, with 13 bases between. CDR3 loop: CASSFYGGRTDTQYF. CDR3 bases: TGTGCCAGCAGCTTTTACGGGGGTAGAACAGATACGCAGTATTTT.

The rearrangement joins TRBV11-2 to TRBJ2-2; 8 bases map to TRBD1. The germline gives CDR1 SGHAT, CDR2 FQNNGV. Trimming removed 2 bases from V and 3 bases from J; junction bases left unmatched: 2. This CDR3 contains 15 residues. The CDR3 nucleotides are TGTGCCAGCAGCTTACCGACAGGGGACACCGGGGAGCTGTTTTTT. Encoded protein: CASSLPTGDTGELFF. Full variable domain (outside the CDR3, taken from reference TRBV11-2 and TRBJ2-2): EAGVAQSPRYKIIEKRQSVAFWCNPISGHATLYWYQQILGQGPKLLIQFQNNGVVDDSQLPKDRFSAERLKGVDSTLKIQPAKLEDSAVYLCASSLPTGDTGELFFGEGSRLTVL.

CDR3 nucleotides: TGTGCCAGCAGCGGCGGACAGGGGGCTTTGGAGGGCTACACCTTC. Amino acids: CASSGGQGALEGYTF. The V call is TRBV9, the J call TRBJ1-2, with 11 bases that match TRBD1. CDR3 length equals 15 residues. V lost 3 bases, J lost 8 bases, and 9 bases stayed unmatched. Germline-derived CDR1 and CDR2 are SGDLS and YYNGEE.

V gene TRBV6-6 combines with J gene TRBJ1-5; 10 bases fit TRBD1. J was trimmed by 7 bases and V by 4 bases; bases with no gene match: 7. The CDR3 runs 15 residues. CDR1 is MNHNY, CDR2 SVGAGI, per germline (reference sequence). CDR3 sequence reads: CASSSLGQGSQPQHF. The CDR3 coding sequence is TGTGCCAGCAGTTCCCTGGGACAGGGGAGCCAGCCCCAGCATTTT.